These 11 T cell receptor beta chains came from one sample sequenced in a study of T-cell memory formation after mild COVID-19. TCRdb reprocessed the 5' RACE reads via MiXCR and lists one record per CDR3 protein. The repertoire has around 80,000 distinct CDR3 sequences, roughly 13% of them found once; the top ten carry around two fifths. Source material: PBMCs or a T cell subset sorted from them (not recorded which). The receptors were sampled from a man aged 18 to 29 who had mild COVID-19 (a few samples of this study predate the infection). Cell type and time point are not known.

V and J are TRBV2 and TRBJ2-5, with 8 bases lining up with TRBD2. J gave up 1 base and V 1 base, and 5 bases lay outside the gene matches. The CDR3 loop spans 16 amino acids. Germline CDR1 and CDR2: SNHLY and FYNNEI. CDR3: CASSEESGGVQETQYF. For the CDR3, the DNA is TGTGCCAGCAGTGAAGAATCGGGGGGGGTCCAAGAGACCCAGTACTTC.

The chain recombines TRBV12-3 or TRBV12-4 with TRBJ2-3; D gene uncertain. The CDR3 has 11 amino acids. Trimming took 5 bases from V and 8 from J, leaving 8 bases between them. This chain's CDR3 is CASSSSPTQYF. The CDR3 DNA is TGTGCCAGCAGTAGCTCTCCTACGCAGTATTTT.

The CDR3 loop is CASSHTGDAYGYTF. The DNA of the CDR3 is TGTGCCAGCAGCCATACAGGGGACGCCTATGGCTACACCTTC. The chain joins TRBV3-1 to TRBJ1-2; TRBD1 agrees at 7 bases. This CDR3 spans 14 amino acids. Unmatched junction bases numbered 5, after V lost 3 bases and J lost 4 bases. Germline V gene lookup returns CDR1 LGHDT and CDR2 YNNKEL (reference sequence).

The V and J genes are TRBV2 and TRBJ2-2; D not resolved. V lost 2 bases to trimming and J lost 6 bases, with 4 bases between them. Germline CDR1 and CDR2: SNHLY and FYNNEI. There are 12 residues in the CDR3. CDR3 sequence: CASSESSGELFF. The CDR3 bases are TGTGCCAGCAGTGAATCCTCCGGGGAGCTGTTTTTT.

Ten or more counts support this clonotype. The V call is TRBV4-2, the J call TRBJ2-3; D gene uncertain. The CDR3 covers 15 residues. CDR1 LGHNA and CDR2 YNFKEQ come from the germline V gene. Trimming left V 1 base short and J 1 base short, with 9 bases between. The CDR3 is CASSQGVGGTDTQYF. DNA for the CDR3: TGTGCCAGCAGCCAAGGGGTTGGAGGCACAGATACGCAGTATTTT.

The chain is built from TRBV5-1 and TRBJ2-1, with 8 bases matching TRBD1. The ends lost 4 bases at V and 7 bases at J; junction bases unmatched: 7. The CDR3 length is 14 residues. Germline values: CDR1 SGHRS, CDR2 YFSETQ. DNA for the CDR3: TGCGCCAGCAGCACCGGGACAGGAAGAAATGAGCAGTTCTTC. Its translation is CASSTGTGRNEQFF. Together with reference TRBV5-1 and TRBJ2-1, the CDR3 gives the full variable domain: KAGVTQTPRYLIKTRGQQVTLSCSPISGHRSVSWYQQTPGQGLQFLFEYFSETQRNKGNFPGRFSGRQFSNSRSEMNVSTLELGDSALYLCASSTGTGRNEQFFGPGTRLTVL.

This clonotype came up a few times. The chain combines TRBV7-2 with TRBJ2-3; tentatively, D is TRBD2 (6 bases). V dropped 5 bases and J dropped 0 bases, with 15 bases sitting between them. The CDR3 runs to 16 residues. The V gene's germline CDR1 is SGHTA and CDR2 FQGNSA. CDR3: CASSQWVAVSTDTQYF. The CDR3 coding sequence is TGTGCCAGCAGCCAGTGGGTAGCGGTCAGCACAGATACGCAGTATTTT.

V usage is TRBV6-1 and J usage is TRBJ1-1, with 7 bases lining up with TRBD1. Looked up from germline, CDR1 is MNHNS and CDR2 is SASEGT. V was pared by 8 bases and J by 1 base, with 13 bases of the junction left unmatched. This CDR3 has 16 residues. The CDR3, as DNA: TGTGCCAGCCGCCGACAGGGAGGAATGGGGAACACTGAAGCTTTCTTT. Amino acids: CASRRQGGMGNTEAFF.

This clonotype was detected only a few times. The V gene is TRBV15, the J gene TRBJ2-1; 8 positions match TRBD2. V lost 3 bases to trimming and J lost 6 bases; unmatched junction nucleotides: 7. The CDR3 is 15 amino acids. The germline V gene encodes CDR1 LNHNV and CDR2 YYDKDF (reference sequence). The CDR3 sequence is CATSRGLGEGNEQFF. CDR3 bases: TGTGCCACCAGCAGGGGACTAGGGGAGGGCAATGAGCAGTTCTTC.

This clonotype has just a few counts. The J gene is TRBJ2-1, the V gene TRBV5-6, with a possible D match to TRBD1 (5 bases). The germline V and J ends were trimmed by 3 bases and 0 bases, with 7 bases remaining between them. The CDR3 runs 14 residues. Germline V gene lookup returns CDR1 SGHDT and CDR2 YYEEEE. Here the CDR3 DNA reads TGTGCCAGCAGCTCGACAGACTCCTACAATGAGCAGTTCTTC. Translated: CASSSTDSYNEQFF.

This clonotype was counted only a few times. The rearrangement links TRBV12-3 or TRBV12-4 to TRBJ2-7; the match to TRBD1 covers 9 bases. The CDR3 totals 14 residues. With 6 bases clipped from V and 3 bases from J, the junction kept 6 bases outside the gene matches. Written as DNA, the CDR3 is TGTGCCAGCAGCCGTAGGACAGGGGTCTACGAGCAGTACTTC. Translated, it gives CASSRRTGVYEQYF.